The T cell receptor (beta chain) described here comes from a study of shared clonotypes between healthy human individuals. Broader study findings: Clonotypes which were not shared had lower generation probabilities than clonotypes that all four donors shared. Naive CD4 clonotypes were shared across a handful of donors at roughly 5.5%.

This clone was recorded only once. Antigen unknown. The germline V gene encodes CDR1 SGHRS and CDR2 YFSETQ. The CDR3 loop spans 17 amino acids. The V and J ends lost 1 base and 2 bases respectively, with 16 bases between them. Deep was the level at which the assay was run. Only in-frame clones appear in the TCRdb table, and some are missing; sequencing was by immunoSEQ multiplex PCR. Seen here are about 600,000 clones, 97% observed once, and the top ten hold around 0.06%. The specimen sequenced was naive CD4+ T cells sorted from blood. Subset meaning: CD45RA+ positively selected. The clonotype originates from a woman in her twenties or thirties in good health. The V gene is TRBV5-1, the J gene TRBJ2-1; the D gene is possibly TRBD1 (6 bases). In DNA form, the CDR3 reads TGCGCCAGCAGCTTGCCGAGCAGGGGATACACCTACAATGAGCAGTTCTTC. Translation gives CASSLPSRGYTYNEQFF.